Listed below are T cell receptor beta chains from one sample, sequenced in a study of CD8 T cells in ankylosing spondylitis. TCRdb itself ran the 5' RACE reads through MiXCR, one entry per CDR3 protein. The table includes roughly 180,000 distinct CDR3 sequences, approximately 9% detected once. Sample: blood, either unsorted or a sorted T cell fraction (not recorded which). The receptors here all came from a female donor with ankylosing spondylitis or in good health (not recorded which). The CDR3 runs from the conserved cysteine through the conserved F or W. Fields, in order: D gene, J gene, clone size, V gene, CDR3 protein, CDR3 DNA. The D gene is left open where the match is weak. Rows may omit the clone size; those that give it use once, few, many or a size class.

>NA|TRBJ2-5|NA|TRBV11-2
CASSLVEGVEETQYF
TGTGCCAGCAGCTTAGTCGAGGGAGTAGAGGAGACCCAGTACTTC
>TRBD2|TRBJ2-1|NA|TRBV20-1
CSAEGLAGGDEQFF
TGCAGTGCAGAGGGACTAGCGGGAGGAGATGAGCAGTTCTTC
>NA|TRBJ2-3|few|TRBV13
CASRNGPFGGTDTQYF
TGTGCCAGCAGAAACGGGCCCTTCGGGGGCACAGATACGCAGTATTTT
>NA|TRBJ1-4|few|TRBV24-1
CATSGPHEGSSEKLFF
TGTGCCACCAGTGGGCCTCACGAGGGGTCGAGTGAAAAACTGTTTTTT
>NA|TRBJ1-5|NA|TRBV10-3
CAIRDQGTGQPQHF
TGTGCCATCAGGGACCAGGGCACCGGACAGCCCCAGCATTTT
>TRBD2|TRBJ2-1|NA|TRBV29-1
CSAPTSGRANEQFF
TGCAGCGCACCGACCAGCGGGAGGGCAAATGAGCAGTTCTTC
>NA|TRBJ2-7|many|TRBV10-3
CAISPGAGPYEQYF
TGTGCCATCAGCCCGGGAGCCGGCCCCTACGAGCAGTACTTC
>NA|TRBJ2-2|many|TRBV5-6
CASGQIGLNTGELFF
TGTGCCAGCGGACAGATAGGACTCAACACCGGGGAGCTGTTTTTT
>NA|TRBJ2-7|once|TRBV14
CASSQDSTHYEQYF
TGTGCCAGCAGCCAAGACTCGACTCACTACGAGCAGTACTTC
>NA|TRBJ2-1|few|TRBV11-2
CASSLAGVPGFF
TGTGCCAGCAGCTTAGCGGGAGTTCCAGGGTTCTTC
>NA|TRBJ2-7|NA|TRBV6-2/TRBV6-3
CASSPSPTYEQYF
TGTGCCAGCAGTCCCTCACCAACCTACGAGCAGTACTTC
>NA|TRBJ1-2|few|TRBV24-1
CATSDSAGMSYTF
TGTGCCACCAGTGATTCGGCAGGAATGAGCTACACCTTC
>NA|TRBJ2-1|few|TRBV2
CASSPFRNEQFF
TGTGCCAGCAGTCCCTTTAGGAATGAGCAGTTCTTC
>TRBD2|TRBJ2-5|NA|TRBV4-2
CASSQGSGRAETQYF
TGTGCCAGCAGCCAAGGTAGCGGGAGGGCTGAGACCCAGTACTTC
>NA|TRBJ2-5|NA|TRBV9
CASSTDSQETQYF
TGTGCCAGCAGCACGGACTCCCAAGAGACCCAGTACTTC
>NA|TRBJ2-3|many|TRBV29-1
CSAISSSTDTQYF
TGCAGCGCTATTTCCAGCAGCACAGATACGCAGTATTTT
>TRBD1|TRBJ2-1|few|TRBV7-9
CASTLGTDIYNEQFF
TGTGCCAGCACCTTGGGGACAGACATATACAATGAGCAGTTCTTC
>TRBD2|TRBJ2-1|few|TRBV7-6
CASSLATSGSYNEQFF
TGTGCCAGCAGCTTAGCGACTAGCGGCTCCTACAATGAGCAGTTCTTC
>NA|TRBJ2-3|NA|TRBV2
CAISGGVRTSSTDTQYF
TGTGCCATCTCAGGAGGGGTGCGGACTTCTAGCACAGATACGCAGTATTTT
>TRBD2|TRBJ2-6|few|TRBV4-2
CASSPEVAGVGGANVLTF
TGTGCCAGCAGCCCGGAGGTAGCGGGAGTGGGGGGGGCCAACGTCCTGACTTTC
>NA|TRBJ2-2|NA|TRBV27
CASEGRNVGELFF
TGTGCCAGCGAGGGGAGAAACGTAGGGGAGCTGTTTTTT
>NA|TRBJ2-4|few|TRBV12-3/TRBV12-4
CASSSGEAIQYF
TGTGCCAGCTCCTCGGGGGAGGCCATTCAGTACTTC
>TRBD2|TRBJ2-1|NA|TRBV30
CAWSGSGIGYNEQFF
TGTGCCTGGAGTGGTAGCGGGATCGGCTACAATGAGCAGTTCTTC
>NA|TRBJ2-2|few|TRBV27
CASKGRTGELFF
TGTGCCAGCAAGGGGCGCACCGGGGAGCTGTTTTTT
>NA|TRBJ2-7|many|TRBV4-3
CASSQERGASYEQYF
TGCGCCAGCAGCCAAGAGAGGGGGGCTTCCTACGAGCAGTACTTC
>NA|TRBJ2-7|NA|TRBV9
CASSASRDSSYEQYF
TGTGCCAGCAGCGCTTCCCGGGACTCGTCCTACGAGCAGTACTTC
>NA|TRBJ2-7|NA|TRBV7-2
CASRAGTAFSYEQYF
TGTGCCAGCAGGGCCGGGACCGCTTTCTCCTACGAGCAGTACTTC
>NA|TRBJ1-6|NA|TRBV7-6
CASSVGTSYNSPLHF
TGTGCCAGCAGCGTCGGGACCTCCTATAATTCACCCCTCCACTTT
>NA|TRBJ2-2|NA|TRBV6-4
CASSTSGTGELFF
TGTGCCAGCAGTACTAGTGGCACCGGGGAGCTGTTTTTT
>NA|TRBJ2-5|NA|TRBV13
CASSLDSGALETQYF
TGTGCCAGCAGCTTAGACTCGGGGGCCCTGGAGACCCAGTACTTC
>NA|TRBJ2-4|few|TRBV2
CASKVEARLHAKNIQYF
TGTGCCAGCAAGGTTGAGGCCCGCCTGCATGCCAAAAACATTCAGTACTTC
>NA|TRBJ1-4|few|TRBV7-9
CASRMGEKLFF
TGTGCCAGCAGGATGGGGGAAAAACTGTTTTTT
>NA|TRBJ2-1|many|TRBV24-1
CATSDSIPDEQFF
TGTGCCACCAGTGATTCTATTCCGGATGAGCAGTTCTTC
>TRBD2|TRBJ2-2|many|TRBV6-1
CASSDTGTSGRGNTGELFF
TGTGCCAGCAGTGATACCGGGACTAGCGGGAGAGGGAACACCGGGGAGCTGTTTTTT
>NA|TRBJ2-1|NA|TRBV6-2/TRBV6-3
CASSPSARYYNEQFF
TGTGCCAGCAGTCCCAGCGCTCGGTACTACAATGAGCAGTTCTTC
>NA|TRBJ1-1|NA|TRBV9
CASSGLRGSEAFF
TGTGCCAGCAGCGGCCTTAGGGGGAGTGAAGCTTTCTTT
>NA|TRBJ2-7|NA|TRBV3-1
CASSPLYF
TGTGCCAGCAGCCCTTTGTACTTC
>TRBD1|TRBJ2-1|NA|TRBV6-2/TRBV6-3
CASSYSGTGGDEQFF
TGTGCCAGCAGTTACTCCGGGACAGGGGGGGATGAGCAGTTCTTC
>TRBD2|TRBJ2-3|many|TRBV12-3/TRBV12-4
CASSLTSGSTDTQYF
TGTGCCAGCAGTTTGACTAGCGGAAGCACAGATACGCAGTATTTT
>NA|TRBJ2-2|many|TRBV5-1
CASSLGGAGTGELFF
TGCGCCAGCAGCTTAGGGGGAGCGGGAACCGGGGAGCTGTTTTTT
>NA|TRBJ1-5|few|TRBV6-2/TRBV6-3
CAIREYSNQPQHF
TGTGCCATAAGAGAATATAGCAATCAGCCCCAGCATTTT
>TRBD1|TRBJ1-1|NA|TRBV29-1
CSVEEDRGGTEAFF
TGCAGCGTTGAGGAGGACAGGGGTGGAACTGAAGCTTTCTTT
>NA|TRBJ2-7|many|TRBV7-9
CASSPRSYEQYF
TGTGCCAGCAGCCCCCGAAGTTACGAGCAGTACTTC
>NA|TRBJ2-2|NA|TRBV19
CASSPWSSAYTGELFF
TGTGCCAGTAGTCCTTGGTCTAGCGCCTACACCGGGGAGCTGTTTTTT
>TRBD1|TRBJ2-5|few|TRBV7-9
CASSWDRQAETQYF
TGTGCCAGCAGCTGGGACAGGCAAGCGGAGACCCAGTACTTC
>NA|TRBJ1-1|NA|TRBV3-1
CASSHHITRSDTEAFF
TGTGCCAGCAGCCACCACATCACCCGCAGTGACACTGAAGCTTTCTTT
>NA|TRBJ1-6|few|TRBV4-1
CASSQDSAWPSPLHF
TGCGCCAGCAGCCAAGATTCCGCCTGGCCTTCACCCCTCCACTTT